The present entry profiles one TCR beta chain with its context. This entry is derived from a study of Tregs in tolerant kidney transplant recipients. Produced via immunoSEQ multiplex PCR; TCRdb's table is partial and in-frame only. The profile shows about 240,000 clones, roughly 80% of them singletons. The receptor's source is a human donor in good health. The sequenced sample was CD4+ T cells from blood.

The CDR3 DNA reads as TGTGCCAGCAGCGCGGGCAGGGCCACTGAAGCTTTCTTT. It yields the protein CASSAGRATEAFF. J is TRBJ1-1 and V is TRBV7-9, with D tentatively TRBD1 (5 bases). CDR1 and CDR2 (germline): SEHNR, FQNEAQ (reference sequence). The CDR3 runs 13 residues. The germline V and J ends were trimmed by 5 bases and 4 bases, with 11 bases remaining between them. Variable domain in full (rest from reference TRBV7-9 and TRBJ1-1): DTGVSQNPRHKITKRGQNVTFRCDPISEHNRLYWYRQTLGQGPEFLTYFQNEAQLEKSRLLSDRFSAERPKGSFSTLEIQRTEQGDSAMYLCASSAGRATEAFFGQGTRLTVV.